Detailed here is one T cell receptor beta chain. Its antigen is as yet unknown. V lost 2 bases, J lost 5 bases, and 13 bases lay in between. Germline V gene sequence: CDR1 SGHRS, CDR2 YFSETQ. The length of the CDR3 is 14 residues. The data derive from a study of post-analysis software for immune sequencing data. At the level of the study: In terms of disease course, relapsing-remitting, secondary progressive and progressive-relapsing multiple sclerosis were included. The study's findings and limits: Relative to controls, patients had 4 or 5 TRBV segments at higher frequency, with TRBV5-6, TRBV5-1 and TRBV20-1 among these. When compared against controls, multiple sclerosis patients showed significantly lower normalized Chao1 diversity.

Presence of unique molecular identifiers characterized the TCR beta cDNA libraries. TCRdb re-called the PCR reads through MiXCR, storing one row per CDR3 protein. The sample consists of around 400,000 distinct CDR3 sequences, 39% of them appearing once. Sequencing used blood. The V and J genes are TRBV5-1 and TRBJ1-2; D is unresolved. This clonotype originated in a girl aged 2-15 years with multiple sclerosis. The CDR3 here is CASSFTGECYGYTF. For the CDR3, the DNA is TGCGCCAGCAGCTTCACGGGAGAGTGTTATGGCTACACCTTC.